The subject of this entry is one T cell receptor beta chain. This clone appeared a single time. Its antigen is currently not known. Base qualities are not at hand, and no much larger clone is one base apart. Library preparation was by the immunoSEQ multiplex PCR assay. In its TCRdb copy, this immuneACCESS table keeps in-frame sequences only and misses some clones. Where compared with another copy, unresolved V genes explain less than half of these, and the others have no known cause. This sample gives 110,000 to 150,000 clones in total; about nine tenths of them show up just once. The biggest ten clones account for roughly 5% of the sample. From the germline V gene (reference sequence), CDR1 is LGHDT and CDR2 is YNNKEL. At the junction V is shortened by 4 bases and J by 3 bases, with 16 bases in between. From the cysteine up to the phenylalanine, the CDR3 has a length of 17 residues. CDR3 DNA only is kept here, 51 bases in frame from base 1.

This entry is derived from a study of control samples from healthy donors and cancer patients (dated by TCRdb to about 2020). Sequenced: blood. The sequence links TRBV3-1 (or the pseudogene TRBV3-2) to TRBJ1-6; TRBD1 is a weak D gene call, 6 bases matching. The sequence was collected from a man younger than 40 in good health. CDR3 protein: CASSRSGTRIYNSPLHF. The DNA reads as follows: TGTGCCAGCAGCCGCTCCGGGACACGGATCTATAATTCACCCCTCCACTTT.